A single sample gave rise to the 2 T cell receptor beta chains below, sequenced in a study of T-cell memory formation after mild COVID-19. TCRdb called the 5' RACE reads again in MiXCR, with one record for every CDR3 protein. The sample contains about 200,000 distinct CDR3 sequences, roughly 10% of which appear only once. Sequencing input: PBMCs or a T cell subset sorted from them (not recorded which). The receptors were gathered from a man in his late teens or twenties who had mild COVID-19 (a few samples of this study predate the infection). Cell type and time point are not known.

The J gene is TRBJ2-3, the V gene TRBV7-2; a possible D gene is TRBD2 (6 bases). The CDR3 is made up of 14 amino acids. Trimming stripped 3 bases from V and 6 bases from J, with 13 bases between. Germline assignment: CDR1 SGHTA and CDR2 FQGNSA. In DNA, the CDR3 is TGTGCCAGCAGCTTGGGCGGGGTTAGGGATACGCAGTATTTT. It specifies CASSLGGVRDTQYF.

In its sample, this clonotype was seen a few times. The chain joins TRBV7-2 to TRBJ1-6; D ambiguous. From germline, CDR1 is SGHTA and CDR2 FQGNSA. There are 16 residues in the CDR3. The ends were cut back, 8 bases at V and 7 bases at J, with 21 bases in the middle. The CDR3 reads CASDSGGGPVNSPLHF. As DNA, the CDR3 is TGTGCCAGCGACTCGGGCGGCGGACCCGTAAATTCACCCCTCCACTTT.